The clone carrying this TCR beta chain occurred once. No antigen is known for it. A read error may account for a junction end that differs from germline. The data belong to a study of tumor-infiltrating lymphocytes in primary liver carcinoma. Study background: Primary liver carcinoma, confirmed by histopathology, was surgically resected. Study-level points and caveats: Against blood, tumors held a significantly higher top-250-clone fraction (p = 0.039).

TCR beta cDNA was reverse-transcribed from roughly 0.45 ug of total RNA. The reaction used a constant-region primer and ProtoScript II reverse transcriptase. Three nested multiplex PCR rounds, a slightly modified ARM-PCR method, built the TCR beta libraries. For around 11 cycles apiece, the opening two PCR rounds ran with TRBV1-TRBV30 forward primers and a C-beta reverse primer. TCRdb redid the calling of the multiplex PCR reads with MiXCR, one entry per CDR3 protein. The sample includes 300,000 to 350,000 distinct CDR3 sequences, about two thirds of them seen just once. Germline CDR1 is SGHRS and CDR2 is YFSETQ. This CDR3 comprises 15 residues. They got blood RNA out of unsorted whole blood and also pulled out germline DNA.

The rearrangement uses TRBV5-1 and TRBJ2-1; 7 bases fit TRBD2. Sample: peripheral blood. The TCR originated in a man aged 35-49 years with primary liver carcinoma and hepatitis B virus infection. The CDR3 spells CASSLRPGGGNEQSF. The CDR3 nucleotides read TGCGCCAGCAGCTTACGGCCTGGGGGAGGGAATGAGCAGTCCTTC.